The 15 T cell receptor beta chains below were found in one sample sequenced in a study of cytomegalovirus exposure and HLA in healthy donors (dated by TCRdb to the late 2010s). Library construction relied on the immunoSEQ multiplex PCR assay. Imported from immuneACCESS, the table was reduced by TCRdb to in-frame sequences with V and J called. These copies leave out some clones; in studies compared against another copy, an unresolved V gene accounts for under half, and the cause of the remainder is not known. Here the sample has about 110,000 clones; almost 90% occur a single time. The top ten clonotypes cover approximately 2.3% of the sample. The material sequenced was PBMCs. These TCRs come from a young woman in good health and CMV-seronegative.

The chain is built from TRBV7-9 and TRBJ1-2; 7 nucleotides align to TRBD1. There are 14 residues in the CDR3. J gave up 5 bases and V 1 base, and 4 bases lay outside the gene matches. The germline CDR1 and CDR2 sequences are SEHNR and FQNEAQ (reference sequence). As DNA, the CDR3 is TGTGCCAGCAGCTTAGGTGTGACAGGGTATGGCTACACCTTC. Translating gives CASSLGVTGYGYTF.

The CDR3 is CASSSSRGWRNEQFF. For the CDR3, the DNA is TGTGCCAGCAGCTCCTCCCGGGGATGGCGCAATGAGCAGTTCTTC. The chain joins TRBV7-9 to TRBJ2-1; D might be TRBD2 (5 bases). The V and J ends lost 4 bases and 6 bases respectively, with 16 bases between them. Germline V lookup: CDR1 SEHNR, CDR2 FQNEAQ (reference sequence). The CDR3 totals 15 residues.

The chain uses TRBV19 and TRBJ1-5; 8 nucleotides align to TRBD1. Losses at the gene ends were 3 bases for V and 5 bases for J; bases not matched to a gene: 15. Germline values: CDR1 LNHDA, CDR2 SQIVND (reference sequence). The CDR3 runs 18 residues. CDR3 in DNA: TGTGCCAGTAGTATGAGTGGCGGGACAGGCCAGCCAGATCAGCCCCAGCATTTT. Translating gives CASSMSGGTGQPDQPQHF.

V and J are TRBV28 and TRBJ2-7; maybe TRBD2 (6 bases). Germline V gene data show CDR1 as MDHEN and CDR2 as SYDVKM. V lost 6 bases and J 4 bases, leaving 28 bases between the germline ends. The CDR3 length is 18 residues. Here the CDR3 DNA reads TGTGCCAGCAGCGGGCTGGGGGGAGCGGCTCTCTGGATTTACGAGCAGTACTTC. Translated: CASSGLGGAALWIYEQYF. Drawing the rest from reference TRBV28 and TRBJ2-7, the complete variable domain is DVKVTQSSRYLVKRTGEKVFLECVQDMDHENMFWYRQDPGLGLRLIYFSYDVKMKEKGDIPEGYSVSREKKERFSLILESASTNQTSMYLCASSGLGGAALWIYEQYFGPGTRLTVT.

The gene calls are TRBV11-2 and TRBJ1-2; D is uncertain. CDR3 length: 14 amino acids. V dropped 0 bases and J dropped 8 bases, with 13 bases sitting between them. CDR1 and CDR2 from the germline V gene are SGHAT and FQNNGV. The CDR3, as DNA: TGTGCCAGCAGCTTAGATCTAACTGCGTCCGGCTACACCTTC. Amino acid sequence: CASSLDLTASGYTF.

The chain's CDR3 is CASSQAGGAGEKLFF. As DNA, the CDR3 is TGCGCCAGCAGCCAAGCGGGAGGGGCGGGAGAAAAACTGTTTTTT. The V call is TRBV4-1, the J call TRBJ1-4; D might be TRBD1 (5 bases). This CDR3 region has 15 residues. Trimming took off 1 base at V and 8 bases at J, with 14 bases between the two ends. CDR1 MGHRA and CDR2 YSYEKL come from the germline V gene.

The V gene is TRBV7-2, the J gene TRBJ2-2; TRBD1 might be the D (5 bases). Germline V gene sequence: CDR1 SGHTA, CDR2 FQGNSA. Trimming took 7 bases from V and 3 from J, leaving 12 bases between them. The CDR3 has 14 amino acids. CDR3 protein: CASTQGAHTGELFF. In DNA, the CDR3 is TGTGCCAGCACTCAGGGTGCGCACACCGGGGAGCTGTTTTTT.

J is TRBJ2-2 and V is TRBV7-6; D remains unclear. Germline assignment: CDR1 SGHVS and CDR2 FNYEAQ. The CDR3 has 14 amino acids. Deletions cut 1 base from V and 5 bases from J, with 8 bases between. The CDR3 nucleotides read TGTGCCAGCAGCTTAGGGGCATTAACCGGGGAGCTGTTTTTT. It translates to CASSLGALTGELFF. Based on the CDR3 plus reference TRBV7-6 and TRBJ2-2, the full variable domain is GAGVSQSPRYKVTKRGQDVALRCDPISGHVSLYWYRQALGQGPEFLTYFNYEAQQDKSGLPNDRFSAERPEGSISTLTIQRTEQRDSAMYRCASSLGALTGELFFGEGSRLTVL.

This sequence joins TRBV19 and TRBJ2-5, with 9 bases that match TRBD2. The ends lost 4 bases at V and 5 bases at J; junction bases unmatched: 5. This CDR3 is built from 14 residues. Germline loops: CDR1 LNHDA, CDR2 SQIVND (reference sequence). CDR3 protein: CASSTLTSGETQYF. CDR3 DNA: TGTGCCAGTAGTACCTTGACTAGCGGTGAGACCCAGTACTTC.

V is TRBV6-6 and J is TRBJ2-7, with 8 bases lining up with TRBD2. The CDR3 spans 13 residues. J was trimmed by 2 bases and V by 5 bases; bases with no gene match: 2. In germline, CDR1 is MNHNY, CDR2 SVGAGI (reference sequence). CDR3 sequence (DNA): TGTGCCAGCAGTATAGCGGGGACCTACGAGCAGTACTTC. Translating it yields CASSIAGTYEQYF.

V and J are TRBV15 and TRBJ1-6; 8 bases are shared with TRBD1. The CDR3 length is 14 residues. Germline loops: CDR1 LNHNV, CDR2 YYDKDF (reference sequence). After removal of 7 bases from V and 10 bases from J, the junction contained 9 bases not matched to a gene. CDR3 coding DNA: TGTGCCACCAACACGGACAGGGTTAACTCACCCCTCCACTTT. Amino acids: CATNTDRVNSPLHF.

The chain employs TRBV18 and TRBJ2-3, with no clear D. The length of the CDR3 is 18 residues. Germline loops: CDR1 KGHSH, CDR2 LQKENI. With 5 bases removed from V and 0 bases from J, the gap between germline ends came to 21 bases. Here the CDR3 DNA reads TGTGCCAGCTCAACCCGCGCTCGATTATCAACTAGCACAGATACGCAGTATTTT. It yields the protein CASSTRARLSTSTDTQYF.

This chain links TRBV30 with TRBJ2-5; 8 bases fit TRBD2. The junction had 2 bases not matched to a gene; V was cut back by 4 bases and J by 1 base. This CDR3 spans 13 amino acids. Per germline, CDR1 GTSNPN and CDR2 SVGIG (reference sequence). CDR3 sequence: CAWTGGPQETQYF. The CDR3 DNA reads TGTGCCTGGACGGGGGGGCCCCAAGAGACCCAGTACTTC.

This chain joins TRBV5-6 and TRBJ2-7; D gene unclear. Germline CDR1 SGHDT, CDR2 YYEEEE. This CDR3 spans 11 amino acids. Trimming stripped 4 bases from V and 4 bases from J, with 6 bases between. The CDR3 region has the DNA TGTGCCAGCAGCATCCGTTACGAGCAGTACTTC. Protein product: CASSIRYEQYF.

The rearrangement links TRBV14 to TRBJ1-2; 10 nucleotides agree with TRBD1. The CDR3 has 15 amino acids. With 1 base clipped from V and 7 bases from J, the junction kept 6 bases outside the gene matches. The germline V gene encodes CDR1 SGHDN and CDR2 FVKESK. The CDR3 protein is CASSQGGQGTSGYTF. The CDR3, as DNA: TGTGCCAGCAGCCAAGGGGGACAGGGGACGAGTGGCTACACCTTC.